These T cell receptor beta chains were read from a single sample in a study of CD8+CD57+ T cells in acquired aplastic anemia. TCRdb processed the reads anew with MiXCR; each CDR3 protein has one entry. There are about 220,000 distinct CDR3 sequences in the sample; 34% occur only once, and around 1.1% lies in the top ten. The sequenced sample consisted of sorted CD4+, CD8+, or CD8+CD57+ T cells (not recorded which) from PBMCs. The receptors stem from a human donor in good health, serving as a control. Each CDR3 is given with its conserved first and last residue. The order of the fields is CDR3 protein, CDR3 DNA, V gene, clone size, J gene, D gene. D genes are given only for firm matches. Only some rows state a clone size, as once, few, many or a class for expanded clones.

CASSYPGGPVGNAQYF TGTGCCAGCAGTTATCCGGGAGGGCCCGTGGGCAATGCGCAGTATTTT TRBV6-5 - TRBJ2-3 TRBD2
CASSGTSGGYNEQFF TGTGCCAGCAGTGGGACTAGCGGGGGGTACAATGAGCAGTTCTTC TRBV25-1 many TRBJ2-1 TRBD2
CASSSDPRVSSYDEQFF TGTGCCAGCAGCTCTGACCCTAGGGTAAGCTCCTACGATGAGCAGTTCTTC TRBV11-2 - TRBJ2-1 -
CASSTPAPRQGVNTGELFF TGCGCCAGCAGCACTCCCGCCCCCCGACAGGGGGTGAACACCGGGGAGCTGTTTTTT TRBV4-1 few TRBJ2-2 TRBD1
CASSERAGGYNEQFF TGTGCCAGCAGCGAGCGTGCGGGAGGGTACAATGAGCAGTTCTTC TRBV2 many TRBJ2-1 TRBD2
CASRKPGPFSNEKLFF TGTGCCAGTAGAAAGCCGGGCCCCTTCTCGAATGAAAAACTGTTTTTT TRBV19 few TRBJ1-4 -
CASSGSGRGNQPQHF TGTGCCAGCAGTGGGTCAGGTCGTGGCAATCAGCCCCAGCATTTT TRBV2 many TRBJ1-5 -
CASSLGQGNAGNTIYF TGCGCCAGCAGCTTGGGGCAGGGGAATGCTGGAAACACCATATATTTT TRBV5-1 - TRBJ1-3 -
CASSLERAGAIVLTF TGCGCCAGCAGCTTGGAGAGGGCTGGGGCCATCGTCCTGACTTTC TRBV5-1 - TRBJ2-6 -
CASSLQVRGSGDNYGYTF TGTGCCAGCAGCTTACAGGTCCGGGGATCCGGGGATAACTATGGCTACACCTTC TRBV11-2 few TRBJ1-2 -
CASSARQGAGETQYF TGTGCCAGCAGCGCACGACAGGGGGCGGGAGAGACCCAGTACTTC TRBV9 many TRBJ2-5 TRBD1
CASGLGGHTEAFF TGTGCTAGTGGTTTGGGGGGCCACACTGAAGCTTTCTTT TRBV12-5 - TRBJ1-1 -
CASRAGQGGGYTF TGTGCCAGCAGAGCCGGACAGGGAGGTGGCTACACCTTC TRBV12-3/TRBV12-4 many TRBJ1-2 TRBD1
CASSGLQSSYNEQFF TGTGCCAGCAGTGGTTTACAGAGCTCCTACAATGAGCAGTTCTTC TRBV6-1 - TRBJ2-1 -
CSARGDRSEYEQYF TGCAGTGCTAGAGGGGATCGGTCTGAGTACGAGCAGTACTTC TRBV20-1 many TRBJ2-7 -
CSVEGLAGGNEQFF TGCAGCGTTGAGGGACTAGCGGGGGGCAATGAGCAGTTCTTC TRBV29-1 many TRBJ2-1 TRBD2
CASSPTSYDEQYF TGTGCCAGCAGCCCCACTAGCTATGACGAGCAGTACTTC TRBV5-5 many TRBJ2-7 -
CASSELTKDYGYTF TGTGCCAGCAGTGAATTAACCAAGGACTATGGCTACACCTTC TRBV2 - TRBJ1-2 -
CASSLNRVVNEKLFF TGTGCCAGCAGCTTAAACAGGGTCGTTAATGAAAAACTGTTTTTT TRBV7-9 many TRBJ1-4 -
CATSDFNQGGNTIYF TGTGCCACCAGTGATTTCAACCAAGGAGGAAACACCATATATTTT TRBV24-1 few TRBJ1-3 -
CSARAGMSTDTQYF TGCAGTGCTAGAGCGGGGATGAGCACAGATACGCAGTATTTT TRBV20-1 many TRBJ2-3 -
CASSSIRTGENTGELFF TGTGCCAGTAGCTCAATTCGGACAGGCGAGAACACCGGGGAGCTGTTTTTT TRBV19 - TRBJ2-2 TRBD1
CAWTSNGQGRSGNTIYF TGTGCCTGGACGTCTAACGGACAGGGACGCTCTGGAAACACCATATATTTT TRBV30 - TRBJ1-3 TRBD1
CATSDLNTEAFF TGTGCCACCAGTGATCTAAACACTGAAGCTTTCTTT TRBV24-1 once TRBJ1-1 -
CSVEDRMGVNYGYTF TGCAGCGTTGAAGATCGTATGGGGGTTAACTATGGCTACACCTTC TRBV29-1 many TRBJ1-2 -